The clone carrying this T cell receptor beta chain appeared many times. The entry originates in a study of T-cell reconstitution after alpha-beta-depleted transplantation in children. The TCRbeta library was prepared with unique molecular identifiers. One entry per CDR3 protein results from TCRdb running MiXCR on the PCR reads. Here the sample spans a few hundred thousand distinct CDR3 sequences, roughly a tenth being singletons. Germline lookup yields CDR1 SGHAT and CDR2 FQNNGV. CDR3 size: 18 residues. The V end was cut by 5 bases, the J end by 2 bases, with 21 bases between. This receptor was obtained from a human donor who donated a stem cell graft to a child with SCID. Material: PBMCs from the stem cell graft donor, obtained from the stem cell graft. The rearrangement links TRBV11-2 to TRBJ2-2; D might be TRBD1 (5 bases). CDR3 amino acids: CASSPSVGAGRNTGELFF. The CDR3 nucleotides read TGTGCCAGCAGCCCGAGCGTAGGGGCAGGGCGTAACACCGGGGAGCTGTTTTTT. The full variable domain, in which reference TRBV11-2 and TRBJ2-2 provide the parts outside the CDR3, is EAGVAQSPRYKIIEKRQSVAFWCNPISGHATLYWYQQILGQGPKLLIQFQNNGVVDDSQLPKDRFSAERLKGVDSTLKIQPAKLEDSAVYLCASSPSVGAGRNTGELFFGEGSRLTVL.